A single T cell receptor beta chain is shown here with its context. Antigen: not known. This may stem from a read error, because a much larger clone lies one nucleotide away. The sample belongs to a study of T-cell reconstitution after alpha-beta-depleted transplantation in children. Unique molecular identifiers tagged the TCRbeta library. MiXCR, run by TCRdb on the PCR reads, gives a single entry per CDR3 protein. The sample shows under 850,000 distinct CDR3 sequences, 13% of them seen only once. Whole-study results and caveats: Surviving recipient cells, namely T cells and thymic progenitors, were the source of high day-60 TCRbeta diversity in some patients. After transplant, at about two months, alpha-beta T cells were reportedly derived from several hundred expanded graft clones.

The sample in question was PBMCs, obtained before TCRalphabeta/CD19-depleted stem cell transplant. This TCR was sampled from a girl aged 2-9 years with congenital amegakaryocytic thrombocytopenia, due to receive a stem cell transplant.

CDR3 nucleotide sequence: TGTGCCTGCAGCCCCGACCTCTATCGACTTACAGATACGCAGTATTTT. Translating gives CACSPDLYRLTDTQYF. J is TRBJ2-3 and V is TRBV3-1; D is unresolved. The length of the CDR3 is 16 residues. Germline V gene sequence: CDR1 LGHDT, CDR2 YNNKEL (reference sequence).